Shown below are 17 T cell receptor beta chains from a single sample sequenced in a study of Ad26.COV2.S vaccination and SARS-CoV-2 variants. Clones were sequenced by immunoSEQ multiplex PCR, and TCRdb holds only the in-frame ones, with some missing. The sample lists some 190,000 clones, roughly 87% seen once, with 5% to 7% in the top ten. The sample consisted of peripheral blood, taken after recovery from COVID-19. These receptors originate from a human donor who had recovered from COVID-19.

CDR3 DNA sequence: TGTGCCAGCAGTGAAGCGCCGGGGAACCAAGAGACCCAGTACTTC. This gives the protein CASSEAPGNQETQYF. This chain connects TRBV6-1 to TRBJ2-5; possible D gene TRBD2, 5 bases. V lost 0 bases and J 0 bases, leaving 8 bases between the germline ends. The CDR3 sequence is 15 residues long. CDR1 MNHNS and CDR2 SASEGT come from the germline V gene.

The V and J genes are TRBV7-8 and TRBJ1-5, with D maybe TRBD1 (5 bases). Deletions cut 4 bases from V and 1 base from J, with 14 bases between. Germline V gene sequence: CDR1 SGHVS, CDR2 FQNEAQ. This CDR3 spans 16 amino acids. This chain's CDR3 is CASSSPGRASNQPQHF. The CDR3 DNA sequence: TGTGCCAGCAGCTCACCGGGGCGGGCCAGCAATCAGCCCCAGCATTTT.

V and J are TRBV28 and TRBJ2-7; 9 bases match TRBD1. This CDR3 has 13 amino acids. V was clipped by 8 bases and J by 0 bases; unmatched bases: 2. Germline V gene lookup returns CDR1 MDHEN and CDR2 SYDVKM. As DNA, the CDR3 is TGTGCCAGCCGACAGGGGGTCTCCTACGAGCAGTACTTC. Translation: CASRQGVSYEQYF.

V usage is TRBV6-6 and J usage is TRBJ2-6; a weak D match, TRBD1 (7 bases). V lost 5 bases, J lost 0 bases, and 20 bases lay in between. Germline V gives CDR1 MNHNY, CDR2 SVGAGI (reference sequence). CDR3 length: 19 residues. As DNA, the CDR3 is TGTGCCAGCAGTCTTAGGGGGGACAGACTAACCTCTGGGGCCAACGTCCTGACTTTC. It translates to CASSLRGDRLTSGANVLTF.

The chain uses TRBV10-3 and TRBJ2-3; no clear D. This CDR3 region has 11 residues. Trimming left V 10 bases short and J 2 bases short, with 7 bases between. CDR1 is ENHRY and CDR2 is SYGVKD in the germline V gene. DNA of the CDR3: TGTGCCACCAGACTCACAGATACGCAGTATTTT. It translates to CATRLTDTQYF.

The V call is TRBV7-3, the J call TRBJ2-2; D is uncertain. The CDR3 sequence is 13 residues long. Germline assignment: CDR1 SGHTA and CDR2 FQGTGA. V lost 5 bases and J 5 bases, leaving 9 bases between the germline ends. DNA of the CDR3: TGTGCCAGCAGCCGGACGCGAACCGGGGAGCTGTTTTTT. This codes for CASSRTRTGELFF.

This clone is a singleton in its sample. This sequence joins TRBV12-3 or TRBV12-4 and TRBJ2-7, with TRBD2 matching 7 bases. The junction had 6 bases not matched to a gene; V was cut back by 5 bases and J by 5 bases. The CDR3 consists of 13 residues. CDR3 residues: CASSLGGGDEQYF. The DNA for the CDR3 is TGTGCCAGCAGTCTGGGGGGGGGAGACGAGCAGTACTTC.

The V call is TRBV9, the J call TRBJ2-3, with 8 bases matching TRBD1. In germline, CDR1 is SGDLS, CDR2 YYNGEE. Losses at the gene ends were 0 bases for V and 0 bases for J; bases not matched to a gene: 6. This CDR3 region has 17 residues. In DNA form, the CDR3 reads TGTGCCAGCAGCGTAGAACGCAGGGGGCGAAGCACAGATACGCAGTATTTT. Encoded protein: CASSVERRGRSTDTQYF.

The chain recombines TRBV11-1 with TRBJ2-7; D not certain. This CDR3 is built from 14 residues. V gave up 5 bases and J gave up 0 bases, with 11 bases separating them. Germline values: CDR1 SGHAT, CDR2 FQDESV (reference sequence). CDR3 coding DNA: TGTGCCAGCAGCCAAGTCAAAGGCTCCTACGAGCAGTACTTC. Translated, it gives CASSQVKGSYEQYF.

The V and J genes are TRBV11-2 and TRBJ2-5, with TRBD1 identical over 10 bases. Germline assignment: CDR1 SGHAT and CDR2 FQNNGV. The CDR3 is 14 amino acids. V lost 7 bases and J lost 2; bases outside the gene matches: 4. This CDR3 reads CASTSDRGQETQYF. CDR3 DNA: TGTGCCAGCACCTCGGACAGGGGGCAAGAGACCCAGTACTTC.

The rearrangement joins TRBV29-1 to TRBJ2-7; 12 positions agree with TRBD2. The V gene end was trimmed by 5 bases and the J gene end by 2 bases; junction bases not matched to a gene: 4. The CDR3 consists of 14 residues. Looked up from germline, CDR1 is SQVTM and CDR2 is ANQGSEA. The CDR3 loop is CSVIGLAGPYEQYF. CDR3 DNA: TGCAGCGTTATTGGACTAGCGGGGCCCTACGAGCAGTACTTC.

The genes are TRBV19 and TRBJ2-3; 10 positions match TRBD1. Trimming at V came to 1 base and at J to 6 bases, leaving 13 bases not matched to a gene. This CDR3 spans 18 amino acids. Germline CDR1 LNHDA, CDR2 SQIVND (reference sequence). CDR3: CASSIVSGGTGAADTQYF. The CDR3 DNA reads TGTGCCAGTAGTATAGTCTCTGGAGGGACAGGGGCGGCGGATACGCAGTATTTT.

V is TRBV5-4 and J is TRBJ1-2; D possibly corresponds to TRBD1 (6 bases). Germline CDR1 and CDR2: SGHNT and YYREEE (reference sequence). There are 17 residues in the CDR3. V was trimmed by 3 bases and J by 0 bases, leaving 18 bases between them. CDR3 loop: CASSSDTGWEANYGYTF. CDR3 coding DNA: TGTGCCAGCAGCTCGGACACAGGGTGGGAAGCTAACTATGGCTACACCTTC.

The chain combines TRBV3-1 (or the pseudogene TRBV3-2) with TRBJ1-2; TRBD1 matches at 8 bases. This CDR3 spans 12 amino acids. Trimming took 11 bases from V and 8 from J; bases not matched to a gene: 10. CDR1 is LGHDT, CDR2 YNNKEL, per germline (reference sequence). The CDR3 protein is CAGRQGPKGYTF. CDR3 nucleotides: TGTGCCGGGAGACAGGGGCCTAAAGGCTACACCTTC.

The J gene is TRBJ2-7, the V gene TRBV21-1; TRBD2, the table's D call, lacks a check against the DNA. TRBV21-1 is deemed a pseudogene. The CDR3 sequence is 14 residues long. Here the CDR3 DNA reads TGTGCCAGCAGCAAGACTAGCGGGAGTTACGAGCAGTACTTC. Residues: CASSKTSGSYEQYF.

This clone came up once. V and J are TRBV2 and TRBJ1-5; no firm D call. Germline CDR1 and CDR2: SNHLY and FYNNEI. Trimming took 3 bases from V and 7 from J, leaving 13 bases between them. The CDR3 is made up of 14 amino acids. Here the CDR3 DNA reads TGTGCCAGCAGTGACATTTCCCAGATCCAGCCCCAGCATTTT. Translated, it gives CASSDISQIQPQHF.

The chain employs TRBV18 and TRBJ1-3; perhaps TRBD1 as D (6 bases). Germline V gene lookup returns CDR1 KGHSH and CDR2 LQKENI. This CDR3 is 17 amino acids long. Trimming stripped 4 bases from V and 0 bases from J, with 16 bases between. The CDR3 spells CASSQGQQGLSGNTIYF. The CDR3 region has the DNA TGTGCCAGCTCACAGGGTCAACAGGGCCTCTCTGGAAACACCATATATTTT.